Detailed here is one T cell receptor (beta chain). It is likely a read error, because the conserved phenylalanine at the end of the CDR3 is missing. These data belong to a study of tumor and adjacent non-tumor tissue in lung cancer. Germline-derived CDR1 and CDR2 are MNHEY and SVGEGT. With 7 bases removed from V and 1 base from J, the gap between germline ends came to 13 bases. This CDR3 has 14 amino acids. RNA was extracted from bulk tissue without any cell sorting. More than 3 cm separated this lung sample from the edge of the tumor. TCRbeta libraries were built with three rounds of nested PCR, modified from ARM-PCR. MiXCR, run by TCRdb on the multiplex PCR reads, gives a single entry per CDR3 protein. The sample shows some 97,000 distinct CDR3 sequences, approximately 65% of them seen only once.

Material for sequencing was distant non-tumor lung tissue. The rearrangement uses TRBV6-2 or TRBV6-3 and TRBJ1-1, with D unresolved. This sequence originates from a man in his thirties or forties with non-small cell lung cancer. CDR3 sequence (DNA): TGTGCCAGCACTGAAGCCACGCCGAACACTGAAGCTTTCTTG. It codes for CASTEATPNTEAFL.